This T cell receptor (beta chain) was observed in a study of T cell responses to AZD1222 COVID-19 vaccine. As regards this clone: What it binds is unknown.

CDR1 and CDR2 (germline): SGHRS, YFSETQ. There are 16 residues in the CDR3. The ends were cut back, 0 bases at V and 2 bases at J, with 12 bases in the middle. Study conclusions and caveats: Donors were largely white British and mainly female; clonal diversity was possibly underestimated. Compared with day 0, the breadth and depth of the Spike-specific TCR repertoire rose significantly after two doses of AZD1222.

The method was immunoSEQ multiplex PCR; TCRdb's version includes in-frame clones alone and lacks a portion of them. The repertoire holds about 180,000 clones, with about 90% as singletons. Sample: peripheral blood, taken 28 days after the second AZD1222 dose. The chain uses TRBV5-1 and TRBJ1-3; TRBD1 is a possible D gene (5 bases). This clonotype originated in an adult who received the AZD1222 COVID-19 vaccine. The CDR3 protein is CASSLEGTHTGNTIYF. The CDR3 bases are TGCGCCAGCAGCTTGGAAGGGACCCACACTGGAAACACCATATATTTT. The complete variable domain, with remaining parts taken from reference TRBV5-1 and TRBJ1-3, reads KAGVTQTPRYLIKTRGQQVTLSCSPISGHRSVSWYQQTPGQGLQFLFEYFSETQRNKGNFPGRFSGRQFSNSRSEMNVSTLELGDSALYLCASSLEGTHTGNTIYFGEGSWLTVV.